This T cell receptor (beta chain) was recovered during a study of sequential checkpoint blockade in melanoma. Across the whole study: First-line arms were nivolumab then ipilimumab, or the reverse, randomized 1:1.

The sample's treatment: randomized to nivolumab then ipilimumab (arm A) or the reverse (arm B). The germline gives CDR1 LGHNA, CDR2 YSLEER. This CDR3 is built from 16 residues. V lost 1 base and J lost 6, with 16 bases in between. Clones were sequenced by immunoSEQ multiplex PCR, and TCRdb holds only the in-frame ones, with some missing. In the table there are around 13,000 clones, around 69% of which are singletons. The specimen comprised CD8+ T cells sorted from blood (inferred from file names), sampled from a patient given nivolumab and ipilimumab in sequence. This chain connects TRBV4-3 to TRBJ1-5, with TRBD1 as a possible D gene (5 bases). This receptor was identified in a human donor with melanoma. The CDR3 coding sequence is TGCGCCAGCAGCCAAGCCCTCAGGGAATTGGGTCAGCCCCAGCATTTT. Protein product: CASSQALRELGQPQHF.